The sequence of this T cell receptor (beta chain) was determined in a study of cytomegalovirus exposure and HLA in healthy donors. Study results and limitations: With DRB1 most and HLA-C fewest, TCR association rates differed between HLA loci in a later analysis. An ancestry cluster, one associated with Asian ancestry, reportedly showed fewer N-insertions than the approximately 670-donor mean in a later analysis. According to the study, 150 to 200 TCR beta chains were cytomegalovirus-associated.

Regarding this clone: The antigen remains unidentified.

There are 13 residues in the CDR3. After removal of 8 bases from V and 5 bases from J, the junction contained 8 bases not matched to a gene. CDR1 and CDR2 (germline): SQVTM, ANQGSEA. The PCR was carried out with 60 Vbeta primers and 13 Jbeta primers. Using immunoSEQ multiplex PCR, the repertoire was profiled, and TCRdb retains in-frame clones only, with some absent. The sample has around 250,000 clones; roughly four fifths are singletons. The rearrangement uses TRBV29-1 and TRBJ2-1, with TRBD2 matching over 8 bases. The receptor was derived from a woman aged 60 to 75 in good health and CMV-seropositive. The sample consisted of PBMCs. The DNA for the CDR3 is TGCAGCCTCGGGGGCGGGGGGAACAATGAGCAGTTCTTC. Its translation: CSLGGGGNNEQFF.